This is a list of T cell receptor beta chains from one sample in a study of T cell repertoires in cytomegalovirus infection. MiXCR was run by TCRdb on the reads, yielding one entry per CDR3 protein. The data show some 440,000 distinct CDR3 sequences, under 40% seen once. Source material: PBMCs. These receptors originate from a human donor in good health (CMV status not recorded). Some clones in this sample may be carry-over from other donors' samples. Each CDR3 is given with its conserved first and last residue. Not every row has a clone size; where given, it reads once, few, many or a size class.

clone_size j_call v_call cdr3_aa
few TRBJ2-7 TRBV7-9 CASSVLATGGEQYF
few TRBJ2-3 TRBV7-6 CASSSLSAPGRGRSTDTQYF
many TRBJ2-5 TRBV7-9 CASSLAGSETQYF
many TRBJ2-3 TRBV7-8 CASSPSDRGSADTQYF
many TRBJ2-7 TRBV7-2 CASSSRWRAYEQYF
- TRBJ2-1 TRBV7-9 CASSVSGAYNEQFF
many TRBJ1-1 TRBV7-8 CASSPPQNTEAFF
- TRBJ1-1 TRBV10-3 CAISGKSEAFF
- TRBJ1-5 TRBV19 CASSSSGPQHF
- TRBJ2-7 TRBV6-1 CASSFTRTGPHEQYF
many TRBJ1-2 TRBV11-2 CASSAPNYGYTF
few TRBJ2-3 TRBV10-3 CALSADKTDTQYF
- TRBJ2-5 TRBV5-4 CASSEGQGAGRQETQYF
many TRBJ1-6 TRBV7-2 CASSPGQSPLHF
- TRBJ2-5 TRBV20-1 CSARDPGTQETQYF
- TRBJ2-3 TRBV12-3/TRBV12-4 CASSFGTGGPTDTQYF
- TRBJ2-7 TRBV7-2 CASSLLDSNSYEQYF
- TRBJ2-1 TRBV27 CANSPLAGSYNEQFF
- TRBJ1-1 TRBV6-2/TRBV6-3 CASSYPDREAFF
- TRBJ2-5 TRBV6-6 CASSRAGLAVLQETQYF
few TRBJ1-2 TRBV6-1 CASSEEQVYGYTF
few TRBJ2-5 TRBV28 CASSLGSGGPLNSQETQYF